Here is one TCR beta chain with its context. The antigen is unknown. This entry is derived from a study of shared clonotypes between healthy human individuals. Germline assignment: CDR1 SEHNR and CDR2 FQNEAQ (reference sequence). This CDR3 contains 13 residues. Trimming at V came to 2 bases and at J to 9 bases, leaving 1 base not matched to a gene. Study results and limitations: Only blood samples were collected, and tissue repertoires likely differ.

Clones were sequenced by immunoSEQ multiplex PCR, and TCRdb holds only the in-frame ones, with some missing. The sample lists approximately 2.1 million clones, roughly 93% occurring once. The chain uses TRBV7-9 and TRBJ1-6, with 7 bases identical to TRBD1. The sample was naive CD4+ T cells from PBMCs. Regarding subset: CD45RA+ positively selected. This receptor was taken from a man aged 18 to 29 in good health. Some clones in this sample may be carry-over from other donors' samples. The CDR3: CASSLQGVSPLHF. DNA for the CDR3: TGTGCCAGCAGCTTACAGGGGGTTTCACCCCTCCACTTT. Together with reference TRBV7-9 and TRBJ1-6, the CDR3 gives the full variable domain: DTGVSQNPRHKITKRGQNVTFRCDPISEHNRLYWYRQTLGQGPEFLTYFQNEAQLEKSRLLSDRFSAERPKGSFSTLEIQRTEQGDSAMYLCASSLQGVSPLHFGNGTRLTVT.